This record concerns one TCR beta chain sequence. Its antigen is currently unknown. The method was immunoSEQ multiplex PCR; TCRdb's version includes in-frame clones alone and lacks a portion of them. The table includes some 2,500,000 clones, roughly 93% detected once. This entry belongs to a study of shared clonotypes between healthy human individuals. Study results and limitations: Naive subsets usually exceeded memory subsets in estimated richness.

V gave up 3 bases and J gave up 5 bases, with 12 bases separating them. The germline V gene has CDR1 SGHRS and CDR2 YFSETQ. The CDR3 length is 14 residues. The specimen sequenced was naive CD4+ T cells from PBMCs. Subset meaning: CD45RA+ positively selected. This TCR came from a man younger than 30 in good health. Some clones in this sample may be carry-over from other donors' samples. V is TRBV5-1 and J is TRBJ1-5; D gene ambiguous. DNA for the CDR3: TGCGCCAGCAGCTCGTCAGGAGGTGATCAGCCCCAGCATTTT. Residues: CASSSSGGDQPQHF. The variable domain in full, completed from reference TRBV5-1 and TRBJ1-5, reads KAGVTQTPRYLIKTRGQQVTLSCSPISGHRSVSWYQQTPGQGLQFLFEYFSETQRNKGNFPGRFSGRQFSNSRSEMNVSTLELGDSALYLCASSSSGGDQPQHFGDGTRLSIL.